The 25 T cell receptor beta chains reported below all come from one sample, sequenced in a study of T cell changes during pregnancy in multiple sclerosis. Clones were sequenced by immunoSEQ multiplex PCR, and TCRdb holds only the in-frame ones, with some missing. The table lists about 20,000 clones, less than 90% of them singletons. Sample: CD8+ T cells from peripheral blood mononuclear cells, taken after pregnancy. The receptors shown here come from a female donor in good health, enrolled as a control in a pregnancy study.

V is TRBV27 and J is TRBJ1-4, with D uncertain. Trimming pared 4 bases from V and 8 bases from J, leaving 5 bases between. Germline V lookup: CDR1 MNHEY, CDR2 SMNVEV (reference sequence). The CDR3 is 11 residues long. For the CDR3, the DNA is TGTGCCAGCAGTTCGGGAGAAAAACTGTTTTTT. This sequence encodes CASSSGEKLFF.

This chain joins TRBV7-6 and TRBJ2-3, with D tentatively TRBD2 (6 bases). The CDR3 extends over 15 amino acids. Trimming took 3 bases from V and 0 from J, leaving 10 bases between them. The germline V gene encodes CDR1 SGHVS and CDR2 FNYEAQ. In DNA form, the CDR3 reads TGTGCCAGCAGCTTCGTAGCGGTTAGCACAGATACGCAGTATTTT. Translated, it gives CASSFVAVSTDTQYF.

This CDR3 reads CASSSRDITIYEQYF. DNA for the CDR3: TGTGCCAGCAGCTCACGGGACATTACCATCTACGAGCAGTACTTC. This chain joins TRBV7-9 and TRBJ2-5; weak D call: TRBD1 (6 bases). TRBJ2-7 explains the end of the DNA better; the J call may be wrong. This CDR3 comprises 15 residues. Looked up from germline, CDR1 is SEHNR and CDR2 is FQNEAQ (reference sequence).

The gene calls are TRBV27 and TRBJ2-1; TRBD2 aligns across 7 bases. The CDR3 runs 16 residues. From germline, CDR1 is MNHEY and CDR2 SMNVEV (reference sequence). V lost 6 bases to trimming and J lost 5 bases; unmatched junction nucleotides: 13. CDR3 residues: CASRPREAERNNEQFF. The CDR3, as DNA: TGTGCCAGCAGACCTCGGGAGGCAGAACGTAACAATGAGCAGTTCTTC.

The CDR3 DNA sequence: TGTGCCAGCAGCGCCACGGGTCAATACTTCCAAGAGACCCAGTACTTC. It yields the protein CASSATGQYFQETQYF. The chain combines TRBV13 with TRBJ2-5; D ambiguous. Per the germline V gene, CDR1 is PRHDT and CDR2 is FYEKMQ (reference sequence). V was trimmed by 5 bases and J by 1 base, leaving 17 bases between them. This CDR3 contains 16 residues.

This sequence joins TRBV5-6 and TRBJ1-6, with 8 bases matching TRBD1. Trimming at V came to 2 bases and at J to 6 bases, leaving 4 bases not matched to a gene. CDR3 length: 15 amino acids. CDR1 is SGHDT and CDR2 is YYEEEE in the germline V gene. CDR3 nucleotides: TGTGCCAGCAGCTTTACCAGGGGGCTTAATTCACCCCTCCACTTT. This encodes CASSFTRGLNSPLHF.

The rearrangement joins TRBV18 to TRBJ2-7; D not resolved. The CDR3 extends over 15 amino acids. CDR1 and CDR2 (germline): KGHSH, LQKENI. Trimming took off 1 base at V and 6 bases at J, with 16 bases between the two ends. The CDR3 loop reads CASSPLVHPQPEQYF. DNA of the CDR3: TGTGCCAGCTCACCACTCGTACACCCACAACCCGAGCAGTACTTC.

V and J are TRBV18 and TRBJ2-5, with TRBD2 matching over 9 bases. The CDR3 spans 17 residues. V dropped 2 bases and J dropped 5; count of bases not matched to a gene: 12. Germline V gene sequence: CDR1 KGHSH, CDR2 LQKENI. DNA for the CDR3: TGTGCCAGCTCACCATCCAGCGGGGGGCGAACGGGGGAGACCCAGTACTTC. It translates to CASSPSSGGRTGETQYF.

V gene TRBV29-1 combines with J gene TRBJ2-2; D uncertain. Germline V gene lookup returns CDR1 SQVTM and CDR2 ANQGSEA. The CDR3 runs to 13 residues. V was shortened by 6 bases and J by 0 bases, with 8 bases between the two germline ends. The CDR3 nucleotides read TGCAGCGTCGAACCGTCGAACACCGGGGAGCTGTTTTTT. Residues: CSVEPSNTGELFF.

V is TRBV29-1 and J is TRBJ2-5; weak D call: TRBD1 (5 bases). Germline-derived CDR1 and CDR2 are SQVTM and ANQGSEA. This CDR3 has 11 amino acids. Deletions cut 4 bases from V and 3 bases from J, with 6 bases between. CDR3 amino acids: CSVVREETQYF. The DNA of the CDR3 is TGCAGCGTTGTCAGGGAAGAGACCCAGTACTTC.

This rearrangement joins TRBV12-5 to TRBJ1-3; D might be TRBD1 (6 bases). Germline CDR1 and CDR2: LGHNT and FRNRAP. The V end lost 0 bases, the J end lost 8 bases, and 14 bases lay between the germline ends. The CDR3 loop spans 15 amino acids. The CDR3 nucleotides read TGTGCTAGTGGTTTGGTATCAGGGGAGGGAGACACCATATATTTT. Protein sequence: CASGLVSGEGDTIYF.

This sequence joins TRBV6-6 and TRBJ2-5; no clear D. Trimming removed 0 bases at V and 4 bases at J, with 6 bases between. The CDR3 sequence is 13 residues long. In germline, CDR1 is MNHNY, CDR2 SVGAGI (reference sequence). CDR3 protein: CASSYSGVETQYF. The CDR3 nucleotides read TGTGCCAGCAGTTACTCGGGCGTAGAGACCCAGTACTTC.

This clone was detected a few times. A junction boundary mismatches the germline segment, possibly from a read error. The chain recombines TRBV7-2 with TRBJ2-1, with TRBD2 matching over 9 bases. This CDR3 has 14 residues. The germline V gene encodes CDR1 SGHTA and CDR2 FQGNSA. This CDR3 is CASSLGLADNEQFF. CDR3 coding DNA: TGCGCCAGCAGCCTGGGACTAGCAGACAATGAGCAGTTCTTC.

CDR3 region: CASSLAADSSYEQYF. CDR3 nucleotides: TGTGCCAGCAGCTTAGCAGCGGATAGCTCCTACGAGCAGTACTTC. The chain links TRBV7-2 to TRBJ2-7; D is possibly TRBD2 (5 bases). Trimming removed 0 bases at V and 0 bases at J, with 9 bases between. The CDR3 length is 15 residues. Germline CDR1 SGHTA, CDR2 FQGNSA.

The chain employs TRBV7-9 and TRBJ1-5, with a weak D call TRBD1 (5 bases). Germline values: CDR1 SEHNR, CDR2 FQNEAQ (reference sequence). The CDR3 runs to 14 residues. The V end was cut by 0 bases, the J end by 6 bases, with 9 bases between. DNA of the CDR3: TGTGCCAGCAGCTTAGCCGGACAATCTCAGCCCCAGCATTTT. Its protein product is CASSLAGQSQPQHF.

This chain connects TRBV6-5 to TRBJ2-7; D remains ambiguous. Trimming left V 0 bases short and J 6 bases short, with 12 bases between. The CDR3 has 14 amino acids. Per the germline V gene, CDR1 is MNHEY and CDR2 is SVGAGI. CDR3 region: CASSYSRDFGEQYF. The CDR3 DNA reads TGTGCCAGCAGTTACTCTCGAGATTTTGGCGAGCAGTACTTC.

The V gene is TRBV6-1, the J gene TRBJ1-1; 7 bases fit TRBD1. Trimming at V came to 3 bases and at J to 8 bases, leaving 9 bases not matched to a gene. This CDR3 has 14 residues. Germline V gene sequence: CDR1 MNHNS, CDR2 SASEGT. The CDR3 loop reads CASSEFGTAGEAFF. CDR3 nucleotide sequence: TGTGCCAGCAGTGAGTTCGGGACAGCAGGGGAAGCTTTCTTT.

The V and J genes are TRBV19 and TRBJ1-2; D not resolved. The length of the CDR3 is 11 residues. The germline V and J ends were trimmed by 10 bases and 3 bases, with 9 bases remaining between them. Germline loops: CDR1 LNHDA, CDR2 SQIVND (reference sequence). The CDR3 DNA reads as TGTGCCATCACCTGGCACTATGGCTACACCTTC. Protein sequence: CAITWHYGYTF.

The chain carries TRBV7-6 and TRBJ1-1; 7 nucleotides agree with TRBD1. Germline V lookup: CDR1 SGHVS, CDR2 FNYEAQ. The CDR3 runs to 15 residues. V trimming: 5 bases; J trimming: 0 bases; junction bases outside the gene matches: 6. The CDR3: CASSPRQGLNTEAFF. DNA of the CDR3: TGTGCCAGCAGCCCACGACAGGGTTTGAACACTGAAGCTTTCTTT. Based on the CDR3 plus reference TRBV7-6 and TRBJ1-1, the full variable domain is GAGVSQSPRYKVTKRGQDVALRCDPISGHVSLYWYRQALGQGPEFLTYFNYEAQQDKSGLPNDRFSAERPEGSISTLTIQRTEQRDSAMYRCASSPRQGLNTEAFFGQGTRLTVV.

V is TRBV10-3 and J is TRBJ2-1; 12 nucleotides line up with TRBD2. This CDR3 is built from 16 residues. Trimming took 0 bases from V and 7 from J; bases not matched to a gene: 4. Per the germline V gene, CDR1 is ENHRY and CDR2 is SYGVKD. The CDR3, as DNA: TGTGCCATCAGTGAGTCACAGACTAGCGGGGGTAATGAGCAGTTCTTC. Amino acid sequence: CAISESQTSGGNEQFF.

The gene calls are TRBV27 and TRBJ2-1, with 11 bases that match TRBD2. The germline gives CDR1 MNHEY, CDR2 SMNVEV (reference sequence). The length of the CDR3 is 14 residues. The V and J ends lost 7 bases and 5 bases, in that order; junction bases with no gene match: 4. The CDR3 coding sequence is TGTGCCAGCACCCCTAGCGGGGGGAACAATGAGCAGTTCTTC. This gives the protein CASTPSGGNNEQFF.

This clone has only a few counts. The chain joins TRBV6-1 to TRBJ1-1; D is ambiguous. The length of the CDR3 is 13 residues. Germline values: CDR1 MNHNS, CDR2 SASEGT. Deletions cut 1 base from V and 1 base from J, with 4 bases between. CDR3 nucleotides: TGTGCCAGCAGTGAAGACAGGAACACTGAAGCTTTCTTT. Its translation: CASSEDRNTEAFF.

This clone was detected only once. The chain uses TRBV5-1 and TRBJ1-4; D is possibly TRBD1 (5 bases). V dropped 4 bases and J dropped 0 bases, with 10 bases sitting between them. The CDR3 is 15 amino acids. Per germline, CDR1 SGHRS and CDR2 YFSETQ. The DNA for the CDR3 is TGCGCCAGCAGCGTTTCAGGGCCAACTAATGAAAAACTGTTTTTT. Translating gives CASSVSGPTNEKLFF.

This chain uses TRBV13 with TRBJ2-7, with D tentatively TRBD1 (6 bases). This CDR3 contains 13 residues. The germline V and J ends were trimmed by 3 bases and 1 base, with 7 bases remaining between them. Germline values: CDR1 PRHDT, CDR2 FYEKMQ (reference sequence). This CDR3 reads CASSFDRSYEQYF. The CDR3 nucleotides read TGTGCCAGCAGCTTCGACAGGTCCTACGAGCAGTACTTC.

This clone has just one count. This rearrangement joins TRBV7-9 to TRBJ2-7; 9 bases agree with TRBD1. The CDR3 has 15 amino acids. From germline, CDR1 is SEHNR and CDR2 FQNEAQ (reference sequence). V lost 1 base and J lost 3; bases outside the gene matches: 4. The CDR3 loop is CASSLVTGGNYEQYF. Here the CDR3 DNA reads TGTGCCAGCAGCTTAGTCACAGGGGGCAACTACGAGCAGTACTTC.